This T cell receptor beta chain was profiled in a study of cytomegalovirus exposure and HLA in healthy donors. Study-level results: Several of the most significant clusters appeared, in a later analysis, to be linked to common viral pathogens. The study put some 150 TCR beta chains on its list as cytomegalovirus-associated. The classifier was said to identify cytomegalovirus status with high specificity and sensitivity. According to a later analysis, most TCR beta chains associated with CMV appeared HLA-restricted.

As to this clone: Antigen: not known.

The PCR made use of 60 Vbeta and 13 Jbeta primers. Sequencing used immunoSEQ multiplex PCR; TCRdb keeps in-frame clones, though not all of them. The sample includes tens of thousands of clones, roughly 80% of them seen just once. The V gene lost 3 bases and the J gene lost 3 bases, with 20 bases spanning the gap. Germline CDR1 reads SGHTA; CDR2 reads FQGNSA. This CDR3 region has 18 residues. The TCR was taken from a woman aged 25 to 39 in good health and CMV-seronegative. This sequence joins TRBV7-2 and TRBJ1-4; a possible D gene is TRBD1 (6 bases). Sequenced sample: PBMCs. This CDR3 reads CASSFRAGVGSPNEKLFF. The CDR3 nucleotides are TGTGCCAGCAGCTTCAGGGCAGGGGTCGGATCCCCTAATGAAAAACTGTTTTTT.